The 3 T cell receptor beta chains listed next were all sequenced from one sample in a study of CD8 T cells in ankylosing spondylitis. Whole-study results and caveats: Blood from ankylosing spondylitis patients appeared to carry a characteristic roughly 8-variant TCR beta motif.

TCRdb ran MiXCR on the 5' RACE reads and lists one entry per CDR3 protein. The data contain around 540,000 distinct CDR3 sequences, roughly 12% of them singletons. For these TCRs, the target antigens are not known. The sample comprised blood, either unsorted or a sorted T cell fraction (not recorded which). These receptors were collected from a male donor with ankylosing spondylitis.

This clonotype was observed a few times. This rearrangement joins TRBV7-9 to TRBJ1-1, with TRBD1 matching 9 bases. The J segment lost 1 base and the V segment lost 1 base, leaving 1 base of the junction unmatched. Germline V gene data show CDR1 as SEHNR and CDR2 as FQNEAQ (reference sequence). The CDR3 sequence is 15 residues long. The CDR3: CASSLGGQGNTEAFF. DNA for the CDR3: TGTGCCAGCAGCTTAGGGGGACAGGGGAACACTGAAGCTTTCTTT. The full variable domain, in which reference TRBV7-9 and TRBJ1-1 provide the parts outside the CDR3, is DTGVSQNPRHKITKRGQNVTFRCDPISEHNRLYWYRQTLGQGPEFLTYFQNEAQLEKSRLLSDRFSAERPKGSFSTLEIQRTEQGDSAMYLCASSLGGQGNTEAFFGQGTRLTVV.

This clonotype was detected a few times. The rearrangement joins TRBV7-9 to TRBJ2-1, with 7 bases fitting TRBD2. The V segment lost 5 bases and the J segment 6 bases; nucleotides outside the gene matches: 13. Germline loops: CDR1 SEHNR, CDR2 FQNEAQ (reference sequence). The CDR3 contains 16 residues. The CDR3 sequence: CASSDTSSGGGNEQFF. CDR3 bases: TGTGCCAGCAGCGACACCTCGTCGGGAGGTGGCAATGAGCAGTTCTTC.

This clonotype has ten or more counts. The chain employs TRBV11-2 and TRBJ2-1, with unresolved D. The CDR3 sequence is 11 residues long. Germline-derived CDR1 and CDR2 are SGHAT and FQNNGV. V shed 5 bases and J shed 10 bases, with 9 bases lying between them. Here the CDR3 reads CASSARREQFF. For the CDR3, the DNA is TGTGCCAGCAGCGCCCGGCGGGAGCAGTTCTTC.